These 18 T cell receptor beta chains originate from one sample sequenced in a study of blood T cell repertoires in COVID-19. Here immunoSEQ multiplex PCR was the method, and the copy in TCRdb shows in-frame clones only, minus some. The sample yields about 140,000 clones, approximately 78% seen once. The sample comprised peripheral blood. Receptors originate from a woman older than 75 with acute or convalescent COVID-19.

The CDR3, as DNA: TGTGCCAGCAGTTTCCCCGGACAGGGGACTAAAATAAGCTCCTACGAGCAGTACTTC. It codes for CASSFPGQGTKISSYEQYF. The chain links TRBV28 to TRBJ2-7; 9 bases are a match to TRBD1. Germline V gene data show CDR1 as MDHEN and CDR2 as SYDVKM. The J segment lost 0 bases and the V segment lost 3 bases, leaving 15 bases of the junction unmatched. This CDR3 region has 19 residues. Combining the CDR3 with reference TRBV28 and TRBJ2-7 gives the whole variable domain DVKVTQSSRYLVKRTGEKVFLECVQDMDHENMFWYRQDPGLGLRLIYFSYDVKMKEKGDIPEGYSVSREKKERFSLILESASTNQTSMYLCASSFPGQGTKISSYEQYFGPGTRLTVT.

The rearrangement links TRBV6-5 to TRBJ2-1, with TRBD1 matching 7 bases. The CDR3 has 12 residues. The J segment lost 5 bases and the V segment lost 6 bases, leaving 1 base of the junction unmatched. The V gene's germline CDR1 is MNHEY and CDR2 SVGAGI. The CDR3 loop is CASSDRDNEQFF. For the CDR3, the DNA is TGTGCCAGCAGCGACAGGGACAATGAGCAGTTCTTC.

The CDR3 nucleotides are TGTGCCAGCAGCCAAGACAGGCACCCCTACGAGCAGTACTTC. The encoded protein is CASSQDRHPYEQYF. V gene TRBV5-6 combines with J gene TRBJ2-7; D perhaps matches TRBD1 (6 bases). This CDR3 region has 14 residues. Between the trimmed V and J ends, which lost 4 bases and 2 bases, there was a span of 13 bases. Germline lookup yields CDR1 SGHDT and CDR2 YYEEEE.

The chain employs TRBV12-3 or TRBV12-4 and TRBJ1-2; a possible D gene is TRBD1 (6 bases). The CDR3 loop spans 13 amino acids. The V end was cut by 5 bases, the J end by 5 bases, with 12 bases between. The CDR3 is CASSRNRDYGYTF. DNA of the CDR3: TGTGCCAGCAGTCGAAACAGGGATTATGGCTACACCTTC.

J is TRBJ2-7 and V is TRBV2; TRBD1 agrees at 7 bases. The CDR3 has 14 residues. Germline V gene data show CDR1 as SNHLY and CDR2 as FYNNEI. Unmatched junction bases numbered 5, after V lost 6 bases and J lost 0 bases. The CDR3 bases are TGTGCCAGCAGGGTCAGACAGGGCTCCTACGAGCAGTACTTC. The encoded protein is CASRVRQGSYEQYF.

The gene calls are TRBV15 and TRBJ2-2; D possibly corresponds to TRBD2 (5 bases). Germline V lookup: CDR1 LNHNV, CDR2 YYDKDF (reference sequence). The germline V and J ends were trimmed by 3 bases and 6 bases, with 11 bases remaining between them. This CDR3 comprises 14 residues. CDR3 region: CATSRTFGAGELFF. The CDR3 DNA sequence: TGTGCCACCAGCAGGACATTCGGGGCCGGGGAGCTGTTTTTT.

This chain joins TRBV6-6 and TRBJ1-6; D might be TRBD1 (5 bases). CDR1 and CDR2 from the germline V gene are MNHNY and SVGAGI (reference sequence). This CDR3 comprises 14 residues. The V gene lost 2 bases and the J gene lost 5 bases, with 7 bases spanning the gap. The CDR3 reads CASSYDRNNSPLHF. The CDR3 nucleotides read TGTGCCAGCAGTTACGACAGAAATAATTCACCCCTCCACTTT.

The V call is TRBV6-6, the J call TRBJ2-3, with D perhaps TRBD1 (6 bases). CDR1 is MNHNY and CDR2 is SVGAGI in the germline V gene (reference sequence). The CDR3 totals 17 residues. Between the trimmed V and J ends, which lost 5 bases and 0 bases, there was a span of 18 bases. This CDR3 reads CASSPWLGAVSTDTQYF. CDR3 DNA: TGTGCCAGCAGTCCATGGTTGGGGGCCGTTAGCACAGATACGCAGTATTTT.

The chain couples TRBV28 to TRBJ1-2, with 9 bases matching TRBD1. CDR1 is MDHEN and CDR2 is SYDVKM in the germline V gene. CDR3 length: 15 residues. The V gene end was trimmed by 3 bases and the J gene end by 4 bases; junction bases not matched to a gene: 6. CDR3 sequence: CASSFLGDRVYGYTF. DNA of the CDR3: TGTGCCAGCAGTTTTCTCGGGGACAGGGTCTATGGCTACACCTTC.

The chain carries TRBV11-2 and TRBJ1-3, with 9 bases lining up with TRBD1. The trim removed 4 bases at V and 4 bases at J, leaving 8 bases unmatched. The CDR3 is made up of 16 amino acids. Germline CDR1 and CDR2: SGHAT and FQNNGV. The CDR3, as DNA: TGTGCCAGCAGCTCGAACAGGGGGCGTTCCGGAAACACCATATATTTT. Its protein product is CASSSNRGRSGNTIYF. The entire variable domain, with the rest obtained from reference TRBV11-2 and TRBJ1-3, is as follows: EAGVAQSPRYKIIEKRQSVAFWCNPISGHATLYWYQQILGQGPKLLIQFQNNGVVDDSQLPKDRFSAERLKGVDSTLKIQPAKLEDSAVYLCASSSNRGRSGNTIYFGEGSWLTVV.

V and J are TRBV19 and TRBJ2-3; D may be TRBD1 (5 bases). The CDR3 runs 15 residues. The germline V gene encodes CDR1 LNHDA and CDR2 SQIVND (reference sequence). The V and J ends lost 0 bases and 4 bases respectively, with 11 bases between them. The CDR3 DNA reads as TGTGCCAGTAGTATAGAGGCAGGGTCCGCAGATACGCAGTATTTT. Residues: CASSIEAGSADTQYF.

The chain combines TRBV19 with TRBJ1-5; no clear D gene. The CDR3 spans 14 residues. V lost 3 bases to trimming and J lost 7 bases, with 13 bases between them. Germline CDR1 and CDR2: LNHDA and SQIVND (reference sequence). The CDR3 spells CASSITGGRQPQHF. As DNA, the CDR3 is TGTGCCAGTAGTATTACGGGCGGGCGCCAGCCCCAGCATTTT.

The gene calls are TRBV27 and TRBJ2-5; unclear D gene. Germline CDR1 and CDR2: MNHEY and SMNVEV (reference sequence). Trimming took off 3 bases at V and 5 bases at J, with 10 bases between the two ends. The CDR3 runs to 13 residues. The CDR3 nucleotides read TGTGCCAGCAGTTTTCTCGGGTGGGAGACCCAGTACTTC. Translated: CASSFLGWETQYF.

The chain couples TRBV7-8 to TRBJ2-7, with D tentatively TRBD2 (6 bases). V was pared by 5 bases and J by 6 bases, with 23 bases between. Germline V gene data show CDR1 as SGHVS and CDR2 as FQNEAQ. This CDR3 spans 16 amino acids. Here the CDR3 DNA reads TGTGCCAGCAGCCTTGGAGGGACTGCCTCTCTGGGCGAGCAGTACTTC. Translation: CASSLGGTASLGEQYF.

This chain uses TRBV24-1 with TRBJ2-3; 8 bases are shared with TRBD2. Germline lookup yields CDR1 KGHDR and CDR2 SFDVKD. The CDR3 length is 12 residues. V lost 9 bases and J lost 5; bases outside the gene matches: 3. The CDR3 sequence is CATRAGGDTQYF. Written as DNA, the CDR3 is TGTGCCACCCGGGCGGGAGGAGATACGCAGTATTTT.

This rearrangement joins TRBV19 to TRBJ1-1; 9 bases line up with TRBD1. The CDR3 runs 16 residues. The V gene's germline CDR1 is LNHDA and CDR2 SQIVND (reference sequence). J lost 3 bases, V lost 8 bases, and 13 bases had no gene match. The CDR3 loop is CASLGQGGSAHTEAFF. DNA of the CDR3: TGTGCCAGTCTGGGACAGGGTGGATCAGCCCACACTGAAGCTTTCTTT. The whole variable domain, filled in from reference TRBV19 and TRBJ1-1, reads DGGITQSPKYLFRKEGQNVTLSCEQNLNHDAMYWYRQDPGQGLRLIYYSQIVNDFQKGDIAEGYSVSREKKESFPLTVTSAQKNPTAFYLCASLGQGGSAHTEAFFGQGTRLTVV.

A few counts support this clone. V is TRBV5-1 and J is TRBJ1-2, with 7 bases lining up with TRBD1. CDR3 length equals 13 residues. The V gene's germline CDR1 is SGHRS and CDR2 YFSETQ. Losses at the gene ends were 1 base for V and 6 bases for J; bases not matched to a gene: 3. The CDR3 region has the DNA TGCGCCAGCAGCTTGCGACAGGGCCATGGCTACACCTTC. This gives the protein CASSLRQGHGYTF.

This chain uses TRBV27 with TRBJ2-2, with 15 bases identical to TRBD2. This CDR3 spans 16 amino acids. Germline lookup yields CDR1 MNHEY and CDR2 SMNVEV (reference sequence). After removal of 8 bases from V and 7 bases from J, the junction contained 8 bases not matched to a gene. The CDR3 nucleotides are TGTGCCAGCGGGACTAGCGGGGGGACCGAGGTCGGGGAGCTGTTTTTT. It encodes CASGTSGGTEVGELFF.